The 17 T cell receptor beta chains presented below share a single source sample, sequenced in a study of human T cells and chemical hapten exposure. Using its own MiXCR run on the RACE reads, TCRdb lists one record per CDR3 protein. The table records tens of thousands of distinct CDR3 sequences, approximately 10% of them present only once. Noted time point: patch test 3, about 24 weeks after DPC sensitization. The treatment was: therapeutic diphenylcyclopropenone sensitization with weekly scalp DPC. The specimen was whole blood, collected in connection with sensitization to the hapten diphenylcyclopropenone (DPC). The receptors were sampled from a woman aged 45 to 65 with alopecia areata. Some clones in this sample may be carry-over from other donors' samples.

The chain uses TRBV5-1 and TRBJ1-2; 9 bases are a match to TRBD1. Germline CDR1 reads SGHRS; CDR2 reads YFSETQ. This CDR3 region has 13 residues. After removal of 3 bases from V and 8 bases from J, the junction contained 5 bases not matched to a gene. The CDR3 sequence: CASSSDRGRGYTF. The CDR3 bases are TGCGCCAGCAGCTCAGACAGGGGGAGAGGCTACACCTTC.

This clonotype has a handful of counts. The rearrangement uses TRBV18 and TRBJ2-7; 7 nucleotides align to TRBD1. The germline gives CDR1 KGHSH, CDR2 LQKENI. The trim removed 3 bases at V and 3 bases at J, leaving 2 bases unmatched. This CDR3 spans 13 amino acids. As DNA, the CDR3 is TGTGCCAGCTCACCCGGGACAGACTACGAGCAGTACTTC. This encodes CASSPGTDYEQYF.

The chain is built from TRBV9 and TRBJ1-5; 7 nucleotides align to TRBD1. This CDR3 is 16 amino acids long. In germline, CDR1 is SGDLS, CDR2 YYNGEE. Germline trimming cut 6 bases from V and 9 bases from J; bases unmatched to any gene: 18. The CDR3 DNA reads TGTGCCAGCACCCCCCTAACGACAGGGCGTGGATGGCCCCAGCATTTT. Translation: CASTPLTTGRGWPQHF.

This sequence joins TRBV10-3 and TRBJ2-5, with D unclear. The CDR3 length is 16 residues. Looked up from germline, CDR1 is ENHRY and CDR2 is SYGVKD. The V end lost 6 bases, the J end lost 0 bases, and 17 bases lay between the germline ends. In DNA, the CDR3 is TGTGCCATCAGGGCAAACATTGGCCTCGACCAAGAGACCCAGTACTTC. This codes for CAIRANIGLDQETQYF.

The chain joins TRBV29-1 to TRBJ1-2; D uncertain. This CDR3 is 11 amino acids long. CDR1 and CDR2 from the germline V gene are SQVTM and ANQGSEA. Trimming removed 3 bases at V and 6 bases at J, with 8 bases between. The CDR3 sequence: CSVEVRDGYTF. The CDR3 DNA follows: TGCAGCGTTGAGGTCCGAGATGGCTACACCTTC.

The chain couples TRBV3-2 to TRBJ2-2. TRBV3-2 is a documented pseudogene. This CDR3 has 17 amino acids. The CDR3 sequence: CASSQDRKNSCTGELFF. Written as DNA, the CDR3 is TGTGCCAGCAGCCAAGATCGAAAGAACAGTTGCACCGGGGAGCTGTTTTTT.

This clonotype was recorded many times. The chain employs TRBV13 and TRBJ1-1; D call uncertain. The CDR3 totals 16 residues. Germline assignment: CDR1 PRHDT and CDR2 FYEKMQ (reference sequence). V was pared by 5 bases and J by 1 base, with 17 bases between. The CDR3 region is CASSLEPTRGNTEAFF. DNA of the CDR3: TGTGCCAGCAGCCTCGAGCCCACCCGAGGGAACACTGAAGCTTTCTTT.

This clonotype was detected ten times or more. The chain carries TRBV10-3 and TRBJ1-4; weak D call: TRBD1 (5 bases). This CDR3 is 15 amino acids long. V lost 6 bases to trimming and J lost 1 base, with 12 bases between them. Germline CDR1 reads ENHRY; CDR2 reads SYGVKD. The CDR3: CAIRAGTVTNEKLFF. In nucleotides, the CDR3 is TGTGCCATCAGGGCAGGGACGGTAACTAATGAAAAACTGTTTTTT.

This CDR3 is CASSLGPPSTANYGYTF. CDR3 sequence (DNA): TGTGCCAGCAGCTTAGGCCCCCCCTCAACAGCTAACTATGGCTACACCTTC. This rearrangement joins TRBV7-8 to TRBJ1-2, with unresolved D. The CDR3 has 17 amino acids. Between the trimmed V and J ends, which lost 1 base and 0 bases, there was a span of 15 bases. Germline V gives CDR1 SGHVS, CDR2 FQNEAQ. Using reference TRBV7-8 and TRBJ1-2 for the parts outside the CDR3, the full variable domain is GAGVSQSPRYKVAKRGQDVALRCDPISGHVSLFWYQQALGQGPEFLTYFQNEAQLDKSGLPSDRFFAERPEGSVSTLKIQRTQQEDSAVYLCASSLGPPSTANYGYTFGSGTRLTVV.

This clonotype was recorded at least ten times. The genes are TRBV5-6 and TRBJ1-5; D perhaps matches TRBD1 (6 bases). The CDR3 consists of 14 residues. The V gene's germline CDR1 is SGHDT and CDR2 YYEEEE. The ends were cut back, 4 bases at V and 3 bases at J, with 11 bases in the middle. Here the CDR3 reads CASSDGQFNQPQHF. The CDR3 DNA is TGTGCCAGCAGCGACGGACAGTTCAATCAGCCCCAGCATTTT.

V is TRBV7-9 and J is TRBJ1-6; D is unresolved. V lost 3 bases, J lost 7 bases, and 13 bases lay in between. The CDR3 extends over 15 amino acids. CDR1 is SEHNR and CDR2 is FQNEAQ in the germline V gene (reference sequence). CDR3 loop: CASSFQAGLNSPLHF. The CDR3 DNA follows: TGTGCCAGCAGCTTTCAGGCAGGCCTCAATTCACCCCTCCACTTT.

This chain uses TRBV3-1 with TRBJ1-1; 12 nucleotides agree with TRBD1. The CDR3 consists of 12 residues. In germline, CDR1 is LGHDT, CDR2 YNNKEL (reference sequence). V lost 6 bases and J lost 13; bases outside the gene matches: 6. As DNA, the CDR3 is TGTGCCAGCAGGGGACAGGGGGCCATAGGTTTCTTT. Its translation: CASRGQGAIGFF.

This clonotype was counted ten times or more. The rearrangement links TRBV1 to TRBJ2-5; the table assigns TRBD1, which was not confirmed against the DNA. TRBV1 is assigned pseudogene status. The CDR3 covers 15 residues. CDR3 residues: CTSSQDLTGLETQYF. In DNA, the CDR3 is TGCACCAGCAGCCAAGATCTCACAGGGCTGGAGACCCAGTACTTC.

The rearrangement joins TRBV29-1 to TRBJ2-1; D is unclear. The CDR3 loop spans 11 amino acids. With 4 bases removed from V and 6 bases from J, the gap between germline ends came to 7 bases. CDR1 and CDR2 from the germline V gene are SQVTM and ANQGSEA. DNA of the CDR3: TGCAGCGTTGGATGGGGCAATGAGCAGTTCTTC. It codes for CSVGWGNEQFF.

There are many counts of this clonotype. The chain employs TRBV7-9 and TRBJ2-1; no firm D call. Per the germline V gene, CDR1 is SEHNR and CDR2 is FQNEAQ (reference sequence). This CDR3 is 14 amino acids long. V shed 1 base and J shed 7 bases, with 11 bases lying between them. CDR3 protein: CASSLVELRNEQFF. For the CDR3, the DNA is TGTGCCAGCAGCTTAGTCGAGTTACGGAATGAGCAGTTCTTC.

This clonotype occurred a few times. The chain has TRBV11-2 and TRBJ2-4; 7 nucleotides match TRBD2. CDR1 and CDR2 from the germline V gene are SGHAT and FQNNGV. The junction had 7 bases not matched to a gene; V was cut back by 5 bases and J by 6 bases. The CDR3 has 14 residues. CDR3 loop: CASSPAGVGNIQYF. For the CDR3, the DNA is TGTGCCAGCAGCCCGGCGGGGGTAGGAAACATTCAGTACTTC.

The genes are TRBV5-5 and TRBJ2-2, with 9 positions matching TRBD1. Germline V CDR1 and CDR2: SGHKS, YYEKEE (reference sequence). J gave up 4 bases and V 3 bases, and 4 bases lay outside the gene matches. CDR3 size: 15 residues. The CDR3 DNA follows: TGTGCCAGCAGCTATGACAGGGGGATCACCGGGGAGCTGTTTTTT. This encodes CASSYDRGITGELFF.